A single sample is the source of the 16 T cell receptor beta chains below, sequenced in a study of HIV-infected patients and healthy controls. Reverse transcription used around 500 ng RNA and constant-region primers for alpha and beta. Each of the alpha and beta chains got its own library through chain-specific third strand synthesis with indices. TCRdb re-analysed the 5' RACE reads in MiXCR, keeping a single row per CDR3 protein. Of 9,000 to 15,000 distinct CDR3 sequences in the sample, approximately 4.9% were seen once. The repertoire came from unfractionated whole blood and reflected all unsorted peripheral T cells. The material sequenced was blood. The receptor source for this set is an adult in good health.

This clonotype was seen at least ten times. The chain combines TRBV12-3 or TRBV12-4 with TRBJ2-7; 10 bases fit TRBD2. This CDR3 has 15 residues. V was clipped by 3 bases and J by 6 bases; unmatched bases: 8. CDR3 region: CASSFRTSGEGEQYF. CDR3 bases: TGTGCCAGCAGTTTCCGTACTAGCGGGGAGGGCGAGCAGTACTTC.

In its sample, this clonotype is medium-sized. This chain uses TRBV7-6 with TRBJ2-3, with D tentatively TRBD1 (6 bases). The CDR3 runs 15 residues. Trimming shortened V by 3 bases and J by 0 bases, and 10 bases separated the two germline ends. The germline CDR1 and CDR2 sequences are SGHVS and FNYEAQ. The CDR3 DNA reads TGTGCCAGCAGCTTGGCAGGGGCTAGCACAGATACGCAGTATTTT. It specifies CASSLAGASTDTQYF.

The gene calls are TRBV27 and TRBJ1-5, with 10 bases lining up with TRBD1. Trimming cost V 6 bases and J 9 bases; bases outside gene matches: 11. Per the germline V gene, CDR1 is MNHEY and CDR2 is SMNVEV (reference sequence). The CDR3 is made up of 15 amino acids. The CDR3 spells CASRPTGGMVGPQHF. As DNA, the CDR3 is TGTGCCAGCAGACCGACAGGGGGCATGGTAGGGCCCCAGCATTTT.

This clonotype was recorded at least ten times. The V and J genes are TRBV5-6 and TRBJ2-3, with 8 bases lining up with TRBD1. Germline CDR1 reads SGHDT; CDR2 reads YYEEEE. V gave up 4 bases and J gave up 2 bases; unmatched junction bases: 6. CDR3 size: 15 residues. The CDR3 loop is CASSPRTGSTDTQYF. The CDR3 bases are TGTGCCAGCAGCCCGCGGACAGGGTCCACAGATACGCAGTATTTT. Full variable domain (outside the CDR3, taken from reference TRBV5-6 and TRBJ2-3): DAGVTQSPTHLIKTRGQQVTLRCSPKSGHDTVSWYQQALGQGPQFIFQYYEEEERQRGNFPDRFSGHQFPNYSSELNVNALLLGDSALYLCASSPRTGSTDTQYFGPGTRLTVL.

This clonotype is classed as medium-sized. The genes are TRBV4-2 and TRBJ2-1; 8 bases are a match to TRBD2. J was trimmed by 0 bases and V by 0 bases; bases with no gene match: 10. The V gene's germline CDR1 is LGHNA and CDR2 YNFKEQ. This CDR3 spans 19 amino acids. The CDR3, as DNA: TGTGCCAGCAGCCAAGATCGGGATAGCGGGATTCCCTCCTACAATGAGCAGTTCTTC. This translates into CASSQDRDSGIPSYNEQFF.

This clonotype is labeled medium-sized (0.01 to 0.1%). The chain combines TRBV19 with TRBJ2-7; 9 bases agree with TRBD2. This CDR3 comprises 16 residues. The V segment lost 9 bases and the J segment 3 bases; nucleotides outside the gene matches: 15. Per germline, CDR1 LNHDA and CDR2 SQIVND (reference sequence). CDR3 region: CASRQTLLAGNYEQYF. The CDR3 coding sequence is TGTGCCAGCAGACAAACCCTTCTAGCGGGGAACTACGAGCAGTACTTC.

By share, this clonotype ranks as medium-sized. The V and J genes are TRBV29-1 and TRBJ2-5; no clear D gene. V lost 4 bases and J 3 bases, leaving 12 bases between the germline ends. The CDR3 sequence is 13 residues long. Germline lookup yields CDR1 SQVTM and CDR2 ANQGSEA. The chain's CDR3 is CSVGSRMKETQYF. In DNA form, the CDR3 reads TGCAGCGTTGGAAGTCGGATGAAAGAGACCCAGTACTTC.

This clonotype is medium-sized within its sample. J is TRBJ2-7 and V is TRBV6-6; either TRBD1 or TRBD2 may fit D (5 bases each). With 7 bases removed from V and 4 bases from J, the gap between germline ends came to 11 bases. This CDR3 contains 12 residues. From germline, CDR1 is MNHNY and CDR2 SVGAGI (reference sequence). The CDR3, as DNA: TGTGCCAGCACCGGGACCGGTTACGAGCAGTACTTC. Amino acid sequence: CASTGTGYEQYF.

In this sample, this clonotype turned up many times. The CDR3 reads CASSSYGTGELFF. CDR3 sequence (DNA): TGTGCCAGCAGCTCGTATGGGACCGGGGAGCTGTTTTTT. J is TRBJ2-2 and V is TRBV13; D unclear. Per the germline V gene, CDR1 is PRHDT and CDR2 is FYEKMQ (reference sequence). V dropped 4 bases and J dropped 5 bases, with 8 bases sitting between them. This CDR3 comprises 13 residues.

This clonotype appeared many times. The CDR3 region has the DNA TGCGCCAGCAGCCTCACCGGGACAATCTACAATGAGCAGTTCTTC. It codes for CASSLTGTIYNEQFF. The J gene is TRBJ2-1, the V gene TRBV4-1; D may be TRBD1 (6 bases). From germline, CDR1 is MGHRA and CDR2 YSYEKL. This CDR3 has 15 amino acids. V was clipped by 4 bases and J by 3 bases, with 13 bases between them.

This clonotype has just a few counts. J is TRBJ1-5 and V is TRBV11-2; 8 nucleotides align to TRBD1. This CDR3 region has 15 residues. The germline V gene has CDR1 SGHAT and CDR2 FQNNGV. Trimming took 4 bases from V and 5 from J; bases not matched to a gene: 7. The CDR3, as DNA: TGTGCCAGCAGCTCCGGACAGGGAAAAGATCAGCCCCAGCATTTT. As protein: CASSSGQGKDQPQHF.

This clonotype is medium-sized in the sample. This rearrangement joins TRBV12-3 or TRBV12-4 to TRBJ1-1, with a tentative D call TRBD1 (5 bases). The CDR3 runs to 13 residues. V was cut by 6 bases and J by 3 bases, with 11 bases left in between. The chain's CDR3 is CASSFTQDTEAFF. The CDR3 DNA sequence: TGTGCCAGCAGCTTTACACAGGACACTGAAGCTTTCTTT.

This clonotype was found many times. The rearrangement uses TRBV7-2 and TRBJ1-2, with D maybe TRBD1 (6 bases). V lost 5 bases and J lost 8, with 24 bases in between. CDR3 length equals 16 residues. CDR1 and CDR2 (germline): SGHTA, FQGNSA. The chain's CDR3 is CASSPPFRAGARGYTF. The CDR3 DNA follows: TGTGCCAGCAGCCCACCTTTCCGGGCGGGGGCAAGGGGCTACACCTTC.

This clonotype is medium-sized (0.01 to 0.1%) in the sample. This chain joins TRBV12-3 or TRBV12-4 and TRBJ1-2; the match to TRBD1 covers 8 bases. V was pared by 7 bases and J by 4 bases, with 11 bases of the junction left unmatched. There are 15 residues in the CDR3. The CDR3 DNA sequence: TGTGCCAGCACCCGGATCCGGACAGGGAGCTATGGCTACACCTTC. Its protein product is CASTRIRTGSYGYTF.

At least ten counts were recorded for this clonotype. The chain carries TRBV29-1 and TRBJ1-4; no firm D call. Trimming left V 6 bases short and J 4 bases short, with 9 bases between. The CDR3 has 12 residues. CDR1 is SQVTM, CDR2 ANQGSEA, per germline. In DNA form, the CDR3 reads TGCAGCGTGGCGGGCTTTAATGAAAAACTGTTTTTT. It specifies CSVAGFNEKLFF.

By share of the sample, this clonotype is medium-sized. This sequence joins TRBV13 and TRBJ2-2; D unclear. CDR1 is PRHDT and CDR2 is FYEKMQ in the germline V gene (reference sequence). V lost 5 bases and J lost 7, with 14 bases in between. The CDR3 is made up of 14 amino acids. In DNA, the CDR3 is TGTGCCAGCAGCCTCCCCCGGCGAGACGGGGAGCTGTTTTTT. Its protein is CASSLPRRDGELFF. The whole variable domain, remainder taken from reference TRBV13 and TRBJ2-2, is AAGVIQSPRHLIKEKRETATLKCYPIPRHDTVYWYQQGPGQDPQFLISFYEKMQSDKGSIPDRFSAQQFSDYHSELNMSSLELGDSALYFCASSLPRRDGELFFGEGSRLTVL.